This record covers a single TCR beta chain. The antigen remains unidentified. The data belong to a study of T cells in localized non-small cell lung cancer. General observations from the study: Longer overall survival accompanied higher blood T cell density. Because researchers sequenced only one region of the tumor, heterogeneity is still possible. Uninvolved nearby lung showed the greatest T cell clonality, exceeding that found in tumor. Researchers found a median approximately 55 of the top 100 tumor clones in adjacent lung.

Trimming cost V 3 bases and J 3 bases, with 18 bases left between them. The CDR3 length is 16 residues. CDR1 SGHDT and CDR2 YYEEEE come from the germline V gene. The table came from immunoSEQ multiplex PCR; TCRdb's copy has only in-frame clones and leaves some out. The sample lists around 48,000 clones, 60% to 80% seen once, with roughly a sixth in the top ten. The TCR sequence derives from a man between 35 and 75 years old with stage I squamous cell lung carcinoma. The chain carries TRBV5-6 and TRBJ1-2; a possible D gene is TRBD1 (5 bases). Source: peripheral blood, taken before any cancer treatment. CDR3 protein: CASSSNPRGGDYGYTF. The CDR3 nucleotides read TGTGCCAGCAGCTCGAACCCCCGTGGGGGTGACTATGGCTACACCTTC.